The sequence of this T cell receptor (beta chain) was determined in a study of metastatic and nonmetastatic thyroid tumors. No patient received treatment before thyroid surgery. TCRdb recomputed clones from the PCR reads via MiXCR. The sample lists about 4,200 clones; about 32% were seen once. Germline CDR1 and CDR2: SGDLS and YYNGEE. V lost 4 bases, J lost 1 base, and 10 bases stayed unmatched. The CDR3 is 19 amino acids. Sequenced input: adjacent normal tissue. The TCR sequence derives from a male donor with papillary thyroid cancer or a benign thyroid nodule (not recorded which). Some clones in this sample may be carry-over from other donors' samples. This chain links TRBV9 with TRBJ2-5; TRBD2 matches 16 bases. CDR3 residues: CASSPGLAGGGRVQETQYF. The CDR3, as DNA: TGTGCCAGCAGCCCGGGACTAGCGGGAGGGGGTAGGGTCCAAGAGACCCAGTACTTC.